Sequencing of this TCR beta chain was carried out in a study of cytomegalovirus exposure and HLA in healthy donors. The CDR3 length is 14 residues. The germline CDR1 and CDR2 sequences are SEHNR and FQNEAQ (reference sequence). Trimming pared 1 base from V and 7 bases from J, leaving 13 bases between. Whole-study results and caveats: HLA alleles were associated with 16,951 TCR beta sequences in a later analysis at 0.05 false discovery rate.

Comments on this clone: Its cognate antigen is unknown.

The PCR made use of 60 Vbeta and 13 Jbeta primers. The protocol was immunoSEQ multiplex PCR, while the TCRdb copy is restricted to in-frame clones and leaves out a portion. The table includes some 220,000 clones, 70% to 85% detected once. The chain recombines TRBV7-9 with TRBJ1-2; D is ambiguous. Material: PBMCs. This sequence originates from a woman between 40 and 50 years old in good health and CMV-seronegative. This CDR3 is CASSLEIGGFGYTF. The CDR3 nucleotides read TGTGCCAGCAGCTTAGAGATAGGAGGGTTTGGCTACACCTTC.